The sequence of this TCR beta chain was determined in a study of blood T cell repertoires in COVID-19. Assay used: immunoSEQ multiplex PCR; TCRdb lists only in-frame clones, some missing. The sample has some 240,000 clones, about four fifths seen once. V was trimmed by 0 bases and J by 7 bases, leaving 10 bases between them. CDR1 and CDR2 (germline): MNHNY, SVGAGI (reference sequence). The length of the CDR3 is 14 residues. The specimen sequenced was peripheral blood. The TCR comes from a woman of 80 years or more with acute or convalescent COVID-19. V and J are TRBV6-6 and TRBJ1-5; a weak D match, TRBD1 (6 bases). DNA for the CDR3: TGTGCCAGCAGTTACTCGCAGGGGTCGCAGCCCCAGCATTTT. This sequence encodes CASSYSQGSQPQHF.